The rows below give T cell receptor beta chains drawn from one sample of a study of control samples from healthy donors and cancer patients. Sequenced by immunoSEQ multiplex PCR; TCRdb stores in-frame clones only, minus some. The sample yields roughly 28,000 clones, roughly 85% seen once. Material: PBMCs. The receptor set was obtained from a man aged 55 to 69 with head and neck cancer. Both conserved end residues are part of each CDR3. The D gene is left open where the match is weak. Where a row states a size, it is once, few, many or the class of an expanded clone; other rows omit it.

V gene	clone size	J gene	D gene	CDR3 DNA	CDR3 protein
TRBV5-1	NA	TRBJ2-2	NA	TGCGCCAGCAGCTTATGGACAACCTCTACCGGGGAGCTGTTTTTT	CASSLWTTSTGELFF
TRBV19	few	TRBJ1-4	NA	TGTGCCAGTAGTACAAGGGCGTCGGGAAAACTGTTTTTT	CASSTRASGKLFF
TRBV19	NA	TRBJ2-1	NA	TGTGCCAGTAGGGAGGGGGGGACAAGGTCCTACAATGAGCAGTTCTTC	CASREGGTRSYNEQFF
TRBV7-9	NA	TRBJ2-7	TRBD2	TGTGCCAGCAGCCCGGAGAGCGGGGGGAGCTCCTACGAGCAGTACTTC	CASSPESGGSSYEQYF
TRBV10-3	NA	TRBJ1-1	NA	TGTGCCATCAGTGCGACGACAGAGGGGGCTGAAGCTTTCTTT	CAISATTEGAEAFF
TRBV9	few	TRBJ2-7	NA	TGTGCCAGCAGCGCCGAAGGACGGATCTACGAGCAGTACTTC	CASSAEGRIYEQYF
TRBV5-6	NA	TRBJ2-5	NA	TGTGCCAGCAGCTTAAGACAAACCCAGTACTTC	CASSLRQTQYF
TRBV4-2	NA	TRBJ2-7	TRBD2	TGTGCCAGCAGCCAGCTGATTAGCGGGATCAACGAGCAGTACTTC	CASSQLISGINEQYF
TRBV28	NA	TRBJ2-5	TRBD1	TGTGCCAGCAGTGCGGGACAGGTGAGGACCCAGTACTTC	CASSAGQVRTQYF
TRBV7-9	few	TRBJ1-1	TRBD1	TGTGCCAGCAGCCCCGGGGGACAGGGGTTTTTAACTGAAGCTTTCTTT	CASSPGGQGFLTEAFF
TRBV4-2	NA	TRBJ2-5	NA	TGTGCCAGCAGCCAAGATAAAGGGACGACGTACCAAGAGACCCAGTACTTC	CASSQDKGTTYQETQYF
TRBV14	NA	TRBJ1-2	TRBD1	TGTGCCAGCAGCTCGGCGGGACAGTACTATGGCTACACCTTC	CASSSAGQYYGYTF
TRBV5-1	few	TRBJ2-1	NA	TGCGCCAGCAGCTTGTGGGGGGAAAGGGACAATGAGCAGTTCTTC	CASSLWGERDNEQFF
TRBV19	NA	TRBJ2-5	NA	TGTGCCAGTAGCCTGACCGACGGGGCCAGGGGACCGGCGGGGACCCAGTACTTC	CASSLTDGARGPAGTQYF
TRBV11-3	NA	TRBJ2-3	NA	TGTGCCAGCAGCTTAGATGGGGTGAGCACAGATACGCAGTATTTT	CASSLDGVSTDTQYF
TRBV11-1	once	TRBJ2-1	NA	TGTGCCAGCAGCTTAGCGGGCAACACAAAGGAGCAGTTCTTC	CASSLAGNTKEQFF
TRBV30	NA	TRBJ1-1	NA	TGTGCCTGGAGTGTGGGTGGGGTTGCCCTTTGG	CAWSVGGVALW
TRBV6-5	medium-sized	TRBJ2-6	NA	TGTGCCAGCAGTCGTGACTCCTCTGGGGCCAACGTCCTGACTTTC	CASSRDSSGANVLTF
TRBV7-6	NA	TRBJ2-7	TRBD1	TGTGCCAGCAGCTCCTACGACAGGGTGGCGCACGAGCAGTACTTC	CASSSYDRVAHEQYF
TRBV6-5	NA	TRBJ2-2	NA	TGTGCCAGCAGTTGGAACACCGGGGAGCTGTTTTTT	CASSWNTGELFF
TRBV12-5	NA	TRBJ2-1	TRBD2	TGTGCTAGCAGCCCGGGACTAGTAGGAAATGAGCAGTTCTTC	CASSPGLVGNEQFF
TRBV28	NA	TRBJ1-2	TRBD1	TGTGCCAGCAGTTTAGGACAGGGGGCAGGGGGCTACACCTTC	CASSLGQGAGGYTF
TRBV19	NA	TRBJ2-1	TRBD2	TGTGCCAGTAGTATAGGACTAGCGGGAGGCTACAATGAGCAGTTCTTC	CASSIGLAGGYNEQFF
TRBV5-1	NA	TRBJ1-2	NA	TGCGCCAGCAGCGTGTCCGGGACACAATATGGCTACACCTTC	CASSVSGTQYGYTF
TRBV11-2	NA	TRBJ2-7	TRBD1	TGTGCCAGCAGCCCCGGACAGGGGTTCTACGAGCAGTACTTC	CASSPGQGFYEQYF
TRBV28	NA	TRBJ1-6	TRBD1	TGTGCCAGCAGACCTCGTGACAGGGGTAATTCACCCCTCCACTTT	CASRPRDRGNSPLHF
TRBV14	NA	TRBJ2-7	NA	TGTGCCAGCAACCAATTACAGGGCTCATACGAGCAGTACTTC	CASNQLQGSYEQYF
TRBV6-5	once	TRBJ2-7	NA	TGTGCCAGCCTCACCCCCGCGAGAAGGTACGAGCAGTACTTC	CASLTPARRYEQYF
TRBV23-1	once	TRBJ1-5	NA	TGCGCCAGCAGTCAAGGTTTGGGGGGGGATTTT	CASSQGLGGDF
TRBV30	NA	TRBJ1-5	NA	TGTGCCTGGAGTACAGATAGCAATCAGCCCCAGCATTTT	CAWSTDSNQPQHF
TRBV4-2	NA	TRBJ2-7	NA	TGTGCCAGCAAGGCTCCGAGATACGAGCAGTACTTC	CASKAPRYEQYF
TRBV2	NA	TRBJ2-3	TRBD2	TGTGCCAGCATGAACGGGGGGTTCACAGATACGCAGTATTTT	CASMNGGFTDTQYF
TRBV29-1	once	TRBJ1-1	NA	TGCAGCGTTGAACGGCAGGGTGGGACTGAAGCTTTCTTT	CSVERQGGTEAFF
TRBV4-2	NA	TRBJ2-2	NA	TGTGCCAGCAGCCAAGACTTTAACTCCGGGGAGCTGTTTTTT	CASSQDFNSGELFF
TRBV25-1	NA	TRBJ2-5	NA	TGTGCCAGCAGTGAATATAGTCCCCCACAAGAGACCCAGTACTTC	CASSEYSPPQETQYF
TRBV5-6	NA	TRBJ2-2	NA	TGTGCCAGCAGCCCGGAGAACACCGGGGAGCTGTTTTTT	CASSPENTGELFF